These 29 T cell receptor beta chains were all obtained from the same sample, sequenced in a study of beta chain features in type 1 diabetes. The authors reverse transcribed all of the isolated RNA, so sequencing captured expressed TCRB transcripts. The method was immunoSEQ multiplex PCR; TCRdb's version includes in-frame clones alone and lacks a portion of them. The sample holds under 450,000 clones; about 15% are singletons and the top ten take approximately 0.038%. The sequencing input was naive CD4+ T cells from blood. The source is a man aged 25 to 40 in good health.

This chain connects TRBV5-6 to TRBJ2-7; D is unclear. V was shortened by 6 bases and J by 0 bases, with 13 bases between the two germline ends. The CDR3 extends over 14 amino acids. CDR1 and CDR2 (germline): SGHDT, YYEEEE. The CDR3 sequence: CASTFSGSSYEQYV. The CDR3 DNA reads TGTGCCAGCACCTTCTCCGGTAGCTCCTACGAGCAGTACGTC.

This clone was detected only a few times. The gene calls are TRBV2 and TRBJ1-6; D gene ambiguous. The germline V and J ends were trimmed by 5 bases and 8 bases, with 13 bases remaining between them. The CDR3 runs 14 residues. Germline V CDR1 and CDR2: SNHLY, FYNNEI. CDR3: CASSPGPTDSPLHF. DNA of the CDR3: TGTGCCAGCAGTCCCGGGCCTACCGATTCACCCCTCCACTTT.

The chain joins TRBV18 to TRBJ1-2; the match to TRBD1 covers 9 bases. In germline, CDR1 is KGHSH, CDR2 LQKENI. J gave up 10 bases and V 4 bases, and 7 bases lay outside the gene matches. This CDR3 is built from 13 residues. CDR3 amino acids: CASSQGTGRNYTF. CDR3 nucleotides: TGTGCCAGCTCACAGGGGACAGGGAGGAACTACACCTTC.

The chain has TRBV10-3 and TRBJ1-2; perhaps TRBD1 as D (5 bases). This CDR3 is 13 amino acids long. CDR1 is ENHRY, CDR2 SYGVKD, per germline. Trimming took off 6 bases at V and 3 bases at J, with 11 bases between the two ends. CDR3 bases: TGTGCCATCAGGCAGGGCACAGACTATGGCTACACCTTC. Its translation is CAIRQGTDYGYTF.

This clone occurred a few times. CDR3 region: CASSSLAGTYEQYF. The CDR3 DNA follows: TGTGCCAGCAGCTCACTAGCGGGAACTTACGAGCAGTACTTC. The V call is TRBV7-2, the J call TRBJ2-7, with 10 nucleotides matching TRBD2. The germline gives CDR1 SGHTA, CDR2 FQGNSA. V dropped 4 bases and J dropped 4; count of bases not matched to a gene: 4. The CDR3 contains 14 residues. The variable domain in full, with the rest retrieved from reference TRBV7-2 and TRBJ2-7, is GAGVSQSPSNKVTEKGKDVELRCDPISGHTALYWYRQSLGQGLEFLIYFQGNSAPDKSGLPSDRFSAERTGGSVSTLTIQRTQQEDSAVYLCASSSLAGTYEQYFGPGTRLTVT.

There are a few counts of this clone. The chain links TRBV7-6 to TRBJ2-4; TRBD2 matches at 8 bases. The CDR3 has 15 residues. V was clipped by 3 bases and J by 7 bases; unmatched bases: 8. Germline CDR1 and CDR2: SGHVS and FNYEAQ. The CDR3 sequence is CASSFRGGLENIQYF. The CDR3 coding sequence is TGTGCCAGCAGCTTTCGCGGGGGGCTGGAGAACATTCAGTACTTC.

The rearrangement uses TRBV6-5 and TRBJ1-2; possibly TRBD1 for D (5 bases). Germline V gives CDR1 MNHEY, CDR2 SVGAGI. Trimming cost V 7 bases and J 3 bases, with 9 bases left between them. The CDR3 is 12 amino acids. The CDR3 nucleotides are TGTGCCAGCACGGAGGGGTACTATGGCTACACCTTC. Encoded protein: CASTEGYYGYTF.

This clone has only a few counts. The chain couples TRBV5-4 to TRBJ1-4, with a weak D call TRBD1 (5 bases). Trimming took 5 bases from V and 7 from J, leaving 21 bases between them. The V gene's germline CDR1 is SGHNT and CDR2 YYREEE (reference sequence). The CDR3 totals 16 residues. CDR3 loop: CASRPGTSSVGEKLFF. CDR3 in DNA: TGTGCCAGCAGACCCGGGACTTCCTCCGTGGGTGAAAAACTGTTTTTT.

The chain uses TRBV29-1 and TRBJ2-5, with D possibly matching TRBD1 (5 bases). Between the trimmed V and J ends, which lost 7 bases and 7 bases, there was a span of 19 bases. CDR1 and CDR2 (germline): SQVTM, ANQGSEA. The CDR3 is 13 amino acids. Here the CDR3 reads CSAPRASQGTQYF. The CDR3 DNA is TGCAGCGCCCCCAGGGCCTCCCAGGGGACCCAGTACTTC. Drawing the rest from reference TRBV29-1 and TRBJ2-5, the complete variable domain is SAVISQKPSRDICQRGTSLTIQCQVDSQVTMMFWYRQQPGQSLTLIATANQGSEATYESGFVIDKFPISRPNLTFSTLTVSNMSPEDSSIYLCSAPRASQGTQYFGPGTRLLVL.

DNA of the CDR3: TGTGCCAGCCTCAGGGACCCTGGGGCCAACGTCCTGACTTTC. It specifies CASLRDPGANVLTF. The chain recombines TRBV2 with TRBJ2-6; D is possibly TRBD1 or TRBD2 (5 bases each). This CDR3 contains 14 residues. CDR1 and CDR2 (germline): SNHLY, FYNNEI. Trimming took off 8 bases at V and 2 bases at J, with 10 bases between the two ends.

This clone has just a few counts. The gene calls are TRBV7-9 and TRBJ2-7; D remains unclear. Deletions cut 5 bases from V and 1 base from J, with 12 bases between. The CDR3 has 14 amino acids. In germline, CDR1 is SEHNR, CDR2 FQNEAQ (reference sequence). For the CDR3, the DNA is TGTGCCAGCAGCGCCTCGCGGCAATCCTACGAGCAGTACGTC. Protein product: CASSASRQSYEQYV.

This clone has more than one count but fewer than ten. The V call is TRBV5-6, the J call TRBJ2-7; tentative D call: TRBD2 (6 bases). Germline V gene data show CDR1 as SGHDT and CDR2 as YYEEEE. The CDR3 sequence is 16 residues long. Trimming stripped 4 bases from V and 2 bases from J, with 19 bases between. In DNA form, the CDR3 reads TGTGCCAGCAGCCCTTGGTCCCGAGCGGGCGCCTACGAGCAGTACTTC. This sequence encodes CASSPWSRAGAYEQYF.

This clone occurred a few times. This sequence joins TRBV7-9 and TRBJ2-2, with D perhaps TRBD2 (5 bases). Trimming removed 5 bases from V and 2 bases from J, with 12 bases in between. The CDR3 consists of 15 residues. The germline V gene has CDR1 SEHNR and CDR2 FQNEAQ (reference sequence). DNA of the CDR3: TGTGCCAGCAGCCCCCCGGGAACCAACACCGGGGAGCTGTTTTTT. Encoded protein: CASSPPGTNTGELFF.

The rearrangement joins TRBV11-2 to TRBJ2-1, with D hard to call. Looked up from germline, CDR1 is SGHAT and CDR2 is FQNNGV. V was trimmed by 5 bases and J by 10 bases, leaving 12 bases between them. The length of the CDR3 is 12 residues. CDR3 amino acids: CASSLTPAEQFF. The CDR3 region has the DNA TGTGCCAGCAGCCTCACGCCCGCGGAGCAGTTCTTC.

This clone was detected only a few times. Other nucleotide sequences from this sample produce the same CDR3. This rearrangement joins TRBV5-1 to TRBJ1-2; D call uncertain. The CDR3 length is 13 residues. V lost 4 bases, J lost 1 base, and 8 bases lay in between. Germline CDR1 is SGHRS and CDR2 is YFSETQ. The CDR3 reads CASSPTVNYGYTF. CDR3 nucleotides: TGCGCCAGCAGCCCCACGGTTAACTATGGCTACACCTTC. The whole variable domain, filled in from reference TRBV5-1 and TRBJ1-2, reads KAGVTQTPRYLIKTRGQQVTLSCSPISGHRSVSWYQQTPGQGLQFLFEYFSETQRNKGNFPGRFSGRQFSNSRSEMNVSTLELGDSALYLCASSPTVNYGYTFGSGTRLTVV.

This clone was observed a few times. The chain uses TRBV7-2 and TRBJ1-1; the D gene is possibly TRBD1 (5 bases). CDR1 and CDR2 from the germline V gene are SGHTA and FQGNSA. Trimming removed 2 bases at V and 5 bases at J, with 9 bases between. This CDR3 is built from 13 residues. The CDR3, as DNA: TGTGCCAGCAGCTTACAGGGTCAGACTGAAGCTTTCTTT. This encodes CASSLQGQTEAFF.

The sample holds a few counts of this clone. V and J are TRBV4-2 and TRBJ1-2, with 7 bases identical to TRBD1. The CDR3 runs 14 residues. Germline loops: CDR1 LGHNA, CDR2 YNFKEQ. J gave up 6 bases and V 4 bases, and 8 bases lay outside the gene matches. CDR3 loop: CASSPPGTVNGYTF. The CDR3 coding sequence is TGTGCCAGCAGCCCCCCAGGGACAGTCAATGGCTACACCTTC.

The chain uses TRBV18 and TRBJ1-2; 7 bases agree with TRBD1. The CDR3 runs to 13 residues. J lost 3 bases, V lost 5 bases, and 3 bases had no gene match. Germline V CDR1 and CDR2: KGHSH, LQKENI. The CDR3 region has the DNA TGTGCCAGCTCAACCGGGACAGACTATGGCTACACCTTC. Amino acid sequence: CASSTGTDYGYTF. The full variable domain, with the rest looked up from reference TRBV18 and TRBJ1-2, is NAGVMQNPRHLVRRRGQEARLRCSPMKGHSHVYWYRQLPEEGLKFMVYLQKENIIDESGMPKERFSAEFPKEGPSILRIQQVVRGDSAAYFCASSTGTDYGYTFGSGTRLTVV.

In its sample, this clone was seen a few times. The rearrangement links TRBV7-2 to TRBJ2-6, with D uncertain. Per the germline V gene, CDR1 is SGHTA and CDR2 is FQGNSA. The CDR3 extends over 14 amino acids. Trimming pared 7 bases from V and 4 bases from J, leaving 11 bases between. CDR3 sequence: CASTRLGGANVLTF. The CDR3 DNA is TGTGCCAGCACAAGGCTAGGAGGGGCCAACGTCCTGACTTTC.

In this sample, this clone turned up a few times. The chain combines TRBV5-6 with TRBJ2-7; D is ambiguous. In germline, CDR1 is SGHDT, CDR2 YYEEEE. This CDR3 comprises 11 residues. V lost 3 bases and J 3 bases, leaving 4 bases between the germline ends. This CDR3 is CASSSYYEQYF. The CDR3 region has the DNA TGTGCCAGCAGCTCCTACTACGAGCAGTACTTC.

The chain has TRBV18 and TRBJ1-1; D is ambiguous. Germline V gene lookup returns CDR1 KGHSH and CDR2 LQKENI. The CDR3 length is 12 residues. Trimming stripped 2 bases from V and 7 bases from J, with 8 bases between. CDR3 coding DNA: TGTGCCAGCTCACCAAGGACGGGTGAAGCTTTCTTT. This encodes CASSPRTGEAFF.

This clone was seen a few times. This chain uses TRBV19 with TRBJ2-5; D may be TRBD1 (5 bases). Trimming shortened V by 2 bases and J by 5 bases, and 12 bases separated the two germline ends. The CDR3 length is 14 residues. Per germline, CDR1 LNHDA and CDR2 SQIVND (reference sequence). The DNA of the CDR3 is TGTGCCAGTAGTATACAGGGTCTGTGGGAGACCCAGTACTTC. Protein product: CASSIQGLWETQYF.

This sequence joins TRBV5-1 and TRBJ2-1; 12 positions match TRBD2. In germline, CDR1 is SGHRS, CDR2 YFSETQ. This CDR3 region has 16 residues. V was clipped by 4 bases and J by 7 bases; unmatched bases: 9. The CDR3 region is CASSAPSGRAVNEQFF. CDR3 nucleotides: TGCGCCAGCAGCGCTCCTAGCGGGAGGGCCGTTAATGAGCAGTTCTTC.

This clone has a handful of counts. In the same sample, other DNA sequences code for this CDR3. The V and J genes are TRBV12-5 and TRBJ2-3; the D is unclear. The germline V gene has CDR1 LGHNT and CDR2 FRNRAP. The CDR3 consists of 12 residues. The V gene lost 2 bases and the J gene lost 2 bases, with 2 bases spanning the gap. The DNA of the CDR3 is TGTGCTAGTGGTTTGACCACAGATACGCAGTATTTT. Amino acid sequence: CASGLTTDTQYF.

The V gene is TRBV13, the J gene TRBJ1-4, with D uncertain. Germline lookup yields CDR1 PRHDT and CDR2 FYEKMQ (reference sequence). The length of the CDR3 is 13 residues. V was trimmed by 5 bases and J by 7 bases, leaving 11 bases between them. The CDR3 loop reads CASSHHQAEKLFF. The CDR3 nucleotides are TGTGCCAGCAGCCACCATCAGGCTGAAAAACTGTTTTTT.

This clone was observed a handful of times. The genes are TRBV5-1 and TRBJ1-1, with TRBD1 as a possible D gene (5 bases). V lost 0 bases and J lost 4, with 13 bases in between. The CDR3 has 15 amino acids. The germline CDR1 and CDR2 sequences are SGHRS and YFSETQ. CDR3 in DNA: TGCGCCAGCAGCTTGGTGGTAGGGGAAGGCACTGAAGCTTTCTTT. As protein: CASSLVVGEGTEAFF.

This clone came up a few times. The chain joins TRBV27 to TRBJ2-3; TRBD1 matches at 9 bases. The CDR3 runs to 14 residues. Germline loops: CDR1 MNHEY, CDR2 SMNVEV (reference sequence). V shed 5 bases, J shed 3 bases, and the junction held 3 bases outside the gene matches. The DNA for the CDR3 is TGTGCCAGCAGTGTGGACAGGGGAACAGATACGCAGTATTTT. Amino acids: CASSVDRGTDTQYF.

The chain couples TRBV19 to TRBJ2-1; TRBD2 matches at 7 bases. V was pared by 6 bases and J by 2 bases, with 7 bases of the junction left unmatched. CDR1 and CDR2 (germline): LNHDA, SQIVND (reference sequence). The CDR3 runs 15 residues. This CDR3 is CASSPSGYPYNEQFF. The DNA of the CDR3 is TGTGCCAGTAGCCCTAGCGGTTACCCCTACAATGAGCAGTTCTTC.

This clone showed up just a few times. The V gene is TRBV27, the J gene TRBJ1-2, with D perhaps TRBD1 (6 bases). V was pared by 7 bases and J by 6 bases, with 18 bases between. The CDR3 totals 14 residues. Germline V lookup: CDR1 MNHEY, CDR2 SMNVEV (reference sequence). The CDR3 here is CASMFITGADGYTF. The CDR3 nucleotides read TGTGCCAGCATGTTTATCACGGGGGCCGATGGCTACACCTTC.